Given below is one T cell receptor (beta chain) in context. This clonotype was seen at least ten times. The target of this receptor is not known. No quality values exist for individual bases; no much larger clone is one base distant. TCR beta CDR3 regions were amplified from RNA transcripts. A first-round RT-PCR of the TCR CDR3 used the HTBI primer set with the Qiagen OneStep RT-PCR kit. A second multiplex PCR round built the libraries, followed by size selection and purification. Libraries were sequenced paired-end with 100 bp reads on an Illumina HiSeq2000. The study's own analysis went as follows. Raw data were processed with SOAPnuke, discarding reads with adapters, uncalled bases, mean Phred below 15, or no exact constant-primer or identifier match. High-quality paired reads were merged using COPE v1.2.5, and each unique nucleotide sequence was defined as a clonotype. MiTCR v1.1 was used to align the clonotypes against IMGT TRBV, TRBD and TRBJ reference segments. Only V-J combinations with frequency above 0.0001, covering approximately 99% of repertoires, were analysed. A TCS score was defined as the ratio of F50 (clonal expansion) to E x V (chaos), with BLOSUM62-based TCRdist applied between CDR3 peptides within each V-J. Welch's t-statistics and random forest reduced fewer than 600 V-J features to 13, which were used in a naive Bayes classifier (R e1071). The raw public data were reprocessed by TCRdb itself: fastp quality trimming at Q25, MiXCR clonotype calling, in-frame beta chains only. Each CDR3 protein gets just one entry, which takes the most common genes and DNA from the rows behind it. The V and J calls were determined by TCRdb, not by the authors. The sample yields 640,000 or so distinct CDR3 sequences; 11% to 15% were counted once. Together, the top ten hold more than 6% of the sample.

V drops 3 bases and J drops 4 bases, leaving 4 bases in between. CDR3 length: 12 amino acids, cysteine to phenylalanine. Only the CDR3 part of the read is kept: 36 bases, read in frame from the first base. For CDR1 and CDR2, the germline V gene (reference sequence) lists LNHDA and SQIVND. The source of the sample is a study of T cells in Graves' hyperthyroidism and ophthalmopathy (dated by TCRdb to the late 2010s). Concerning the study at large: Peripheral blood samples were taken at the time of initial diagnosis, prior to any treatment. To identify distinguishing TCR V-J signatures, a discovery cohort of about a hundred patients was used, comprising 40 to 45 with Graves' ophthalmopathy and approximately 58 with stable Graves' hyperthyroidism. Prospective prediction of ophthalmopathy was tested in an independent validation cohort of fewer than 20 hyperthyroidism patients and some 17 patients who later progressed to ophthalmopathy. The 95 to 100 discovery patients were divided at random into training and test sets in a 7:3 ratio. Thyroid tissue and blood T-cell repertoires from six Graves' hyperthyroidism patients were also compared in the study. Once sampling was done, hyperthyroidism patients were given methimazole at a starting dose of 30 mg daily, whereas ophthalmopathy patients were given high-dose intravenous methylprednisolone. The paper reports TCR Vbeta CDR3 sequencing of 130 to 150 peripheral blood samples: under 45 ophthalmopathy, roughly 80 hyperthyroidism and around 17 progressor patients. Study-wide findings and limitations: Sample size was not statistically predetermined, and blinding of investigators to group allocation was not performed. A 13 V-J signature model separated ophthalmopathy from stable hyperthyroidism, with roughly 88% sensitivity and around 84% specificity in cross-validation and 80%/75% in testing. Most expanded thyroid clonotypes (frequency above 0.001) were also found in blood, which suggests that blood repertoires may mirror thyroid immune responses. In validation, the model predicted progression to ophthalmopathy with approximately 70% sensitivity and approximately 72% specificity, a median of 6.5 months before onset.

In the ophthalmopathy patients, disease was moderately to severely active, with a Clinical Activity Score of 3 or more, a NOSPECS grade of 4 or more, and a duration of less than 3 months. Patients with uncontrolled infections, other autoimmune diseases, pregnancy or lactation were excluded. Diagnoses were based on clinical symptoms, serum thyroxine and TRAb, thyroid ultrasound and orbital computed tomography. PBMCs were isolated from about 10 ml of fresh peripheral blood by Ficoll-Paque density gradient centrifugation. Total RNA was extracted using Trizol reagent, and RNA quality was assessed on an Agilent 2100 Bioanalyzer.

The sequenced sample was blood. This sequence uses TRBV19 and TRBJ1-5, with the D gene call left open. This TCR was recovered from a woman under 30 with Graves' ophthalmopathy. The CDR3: CASSIGNQPQHF. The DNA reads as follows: TGTGCCAGTAGTATCGGAAATCAGCCCCAGCATTTT.